This T cell receptor beta chain was sequenced for a study of regulatory T cells in long-lasting Graves disease. Study-wide results and limits: Persistent Graves' patients showed less TCR diversity than newly diagnosed patients showed.

Germline V gives CDR1 ENHRY, CDR2 SYGVKD. The CDR3 consists of 12 residues. Between the trimmed V and J ends, which lost 6 bases and 1 base, there was a span of 6 bases. Arm-PCR with iRepertoire HTBI primers amplified the CDR3 regions for these TCR beta libraries. Authors' analysis steps: Looking across samples, the authors found under 70 TRBV and fewer than 15 TRBJ segments. One entry per CDR3 protein, called by TCRdb with MiXCR from the multiplex PCR reads. The V and J calls come from TCRdb's annotation, not from the publication. The table records about 460,000 distinct CDR3 sequences, approximately 22% of them present only once. This clonotype has a handful of counts. What it recognizes is unknown. Indicated time point: persistent/refractory GD, antithyroid drugs over 5 years with positive TRAb. Extracted PBMC RNA gave rise to the TCR library. It was American Thyroid Association guidelines that determined Graves' disease diagnosis.

This clonotype was sampled from a female donor with Graves disease. V and J are TRBV10-3 and TRBJ1-1; D not resolved. The source material was peripheral blood mononuclear cells (PBMCs), sampled when the disease was refractory, from a patient treated with antithyroid drugs. The CDR3 DNA reads as TGTGCCATCAGGGCGTCGAACACTGAAGCTTTCTTT. As protein: CAIRASNTEAFF.